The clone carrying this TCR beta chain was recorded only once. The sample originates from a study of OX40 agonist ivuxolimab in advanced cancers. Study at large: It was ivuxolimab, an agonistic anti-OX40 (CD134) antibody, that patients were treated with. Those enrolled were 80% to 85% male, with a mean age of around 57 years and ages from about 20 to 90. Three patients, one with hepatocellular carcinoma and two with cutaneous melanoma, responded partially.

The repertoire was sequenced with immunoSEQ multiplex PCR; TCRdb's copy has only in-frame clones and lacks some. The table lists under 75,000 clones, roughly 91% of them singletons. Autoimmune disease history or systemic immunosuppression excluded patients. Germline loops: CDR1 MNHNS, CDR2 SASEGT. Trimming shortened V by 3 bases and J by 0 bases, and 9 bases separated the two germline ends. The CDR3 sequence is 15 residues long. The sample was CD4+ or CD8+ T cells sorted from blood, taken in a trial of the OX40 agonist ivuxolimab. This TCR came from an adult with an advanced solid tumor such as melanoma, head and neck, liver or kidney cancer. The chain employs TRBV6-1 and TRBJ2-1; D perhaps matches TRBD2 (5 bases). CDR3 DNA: TGTGCCAGCAGTGAGCCGGGGAGCTCCTACAATGAGCAGTTCTTC. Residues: CASSEPGSSYNEQFF.